The 13 T cell receptor beta chains presented below share a single source sample, sequenced in a study of blood T cell repertoires in COVID-19. Clones were read by immunoSEQ multiplex PCR, and TCRdb kept only the in-frame ones, dropping some. The sample includes 300,000 to 350,000 clones, roughly 86% of them seen just once. The sequenced sample consisted of peripheral blood. The receptors stem from a woman aged 70-85 years with COVID-19, enrolled during active disease.

Of note for this clone: Other DNA variants within this sample encode the same CDR3. The genes are TRBV24-1 and TRBJ2-7; TRBD2 agrees at 7 bases. This CDR3 contains 15 residues. CDR1 KGHDR and CDR2 SFDVKD come from the germline V gene. Losses at the gene ends were 2 bases for V and 3 bases for J; bases not matched to a gene: 6. CDR3 in amino acids: CATSDSGTGGYEQYF. The CDR3 DNA sequence: TGTGCCACCAGTGATTCCGGGACGGGGGGCTACGAGCAGTACTTC.

The chain is built from TRBV6-5 and TRBJ1-2; 10 nucleotides align to TRBD1. CDR1 is MNHEY and CDR2 is SVGAGI in the germline V gene. The J segment lost 1 base and the V segment lost 6 bases, leaving 2 bases of the junction unmatched. The length of the CDR3 is 14 residues. The CDR3 DNA is TGTGCCAGCAGGCGGACAGGGGGTAACTATGGCTACACCTTC. As protein: CASRRTGGNYGYTF.

The chain links TRBV13 to TRBJ2-7; 7 bases map to TRBD1. J gave up 2 bases and V 5 bases, and 6 bases lay outside the gene matches. The V gene's germline CDR1 is PRHDT and CDR2 FYEKMQ (reference sequence). The CDR3 contains 14 residues. The CDR3 DNA sequence: TGTGCCAGCAGCCAAAGGGACAGACCCTACGAGCAGTACTTC. It yields the protein CASSQRDRPYEQYF.

This sequence joins TRBV7-2 and TRBJ2-1; perhaps TRBD2 as D (6 bases). The CDR3 consists of 15 residues. Germline CDR1 reads SGHTA; CDR2 reads FQGNSA. Trimming took off 3 bases at V and 5 bases at J, with 14 bases between the two ends. The CDR3 sequence: CASSFRLDPNNEQFF. In DNA, the CDR3 is TGTGCCAGCAGCTTCCGACTAGATCCCAACAATGAGCAGTTCTTC.

This clone showed up many times. The chain joins TRBV30 to TRBJ1-3, with D possibly TRBD1 on 6 matching bases. Germline V CDR1 and CDR2: GTSNPN, SVGIG (reference sequence). The ends were cut back, 2 bases at V and 0 bases at J, with 11 bases in the middle. The CDR3 contains 15 residues. CDR3 sequence (DNA): TGTGCCTGGAGTCCCGACAGGATCTCTGGAAACACCATATATTTT. Translating it yields CAWSPDRISGNTIYF.

V gene TRBV19 combines with J gene TRBJ1-2; TRBD1 aligns across 9 bases. Losses at the gene ends were 2 bases for V and 4 bases for J; bases not matched to a gene: 11. Germline lookup yields CDR1 LNHDA and CDR2 SQIVND (reference sequence). The CDR3 is 17 amino acids. CDR3 in DNA: TGTGCCAGTAGTATATCGTTGTGGACAGGGGCAAGCTATGGCTACACCTTC. This translates into CASSISLWTGASYGYTF. Full variable domain (missing parts from reference TRBV19 and TRBJ1-2): DGGITQSPKYLFRKEGQNVTLSCEQNLNHDAMYWYRQDPGQGLRLIYYSQIVNDFQKGDIAEGYSVSREKKESFPLTVTSAQKNPTAFYLCASSISLWTGASYGYTFGSGTRLTVV.

The rearrangement uses TRBV28 and TRBJ2-7; D perhaps matches TRBD2 (5 bases). The V gene lost 3 bases and the J gene lost 5 bases, with 20 bases spanning the gap. The germline CDR1 and CDR2 sequences are MDHEN and SYDVKM. The CDR3 has 16 residues. The CDR3 DNA follows: TGTGCCAGCAGTTTTTTCGTCCCTTCAGCGGCCCACGAGCAGTACTTC. As protein: CASSFFVPSAAHEQYF.

The rearrangement uses TRBV7-9 and TRBJ2-7; D possibly corresponds to TRBD1 (6 bases). Germline V gene lookup returns CDR1 SEHNR and CDR2 FQNEAQ (reference sequence). The germline V and J ends were trimmed by 3 bases and 2 bases, with 11 bases remaining between them. This CDR3 region has 14 residues. CDR3 protein: CASSFLDRPYEQYF. The CDR3 nucleotides are TGTGCCAGCAGCTTTCTAGACAGGCCCTACGAGCAGTACTTC.

The V and J genes are TRBV28 and TRBJ2-7, with D tentatively TRBD2 (5 bases). V lost 1 base and J lost 5, with 6 bases in between. The CDR3 runs 12 residues. Per the germline V gene, CDR1 is MDHEN and CDR2 is SYDVKM. This CDR3 reads CASSLSGNEQYF. The CDR3 region has the DNA TGTGCCAGCAGTTTATCGGGGAACGAGCAGTACTTC.

The genes are TRBV6-6 and TRBJ1-2; D not resolved. Germline-derived CDR1 and CDR2 are MNHNY and SVGAGI (reference sequence). This CDR3 comprises 12 residues. The V end was cut by 7 bases, the J end by 7 bases, with 13 bases between. The CDR3 loop reads CASNRERGGYTF. In DNA form, the CDR3 reads TGTGCCAGCAACCGGGAGCGGGGTGGCTACACCTTC.

The V call is TRBV5-1, the J call TRBJ2-7; tentative D call: TRBD2 (5 bases). V lost 4 bases, J lost 0 bases, and 11 bases lay in between. CDR1 is SGHRS and CDR2 is YFSETQ in the germline V gene. The CDR3 covers 14 residues. This CDR3 is CASSPADRSYEQYF. The CDR3 DNA sequence: TGCGCCAGCAGCCCAGCGGACCGCTCCTACGAGCAGTACTTC.

The chain joins TRBV5-1 to TRBJ1-1; D gene uncertain. Germline CDR1 reads SGHRS; CDR2 reads YFSETQ. This CDR3 is built from 14 residues. The V end was cut by 0 bases, the J end by 8 bases, with 14 bases between. In DNA, the CDR3 is TGCGCCAGCAGCTTGGATGCCTCGAGCACCGAAGCTTTCTTT. Translation: CASSLDASSTEAFF.

The J gene is TRBJ2-3, the V gene TRBV9, with TRBD2 as a possible D gene (6 bases). CDR1 and CDR2 (germline): SGDLS, YYNGEE. Trimming cost V 2 bases and J 2 bases, with 12 bases left between them. This CDR3 is 15 amino acids long. DNA for the CDR3: TGTGCCAGCAGCGTTCGGCGGGGACTCACAGATACGCAGTATTTT. Residues: CASSVRRGLTDTQYF.